This TCR beta chain stems from a study of siplizumab effects on memory and regulatory T cells (dated by TCRdb to the late 2010s). Regarding the research as a whole: The study examined how the anti-CD2 antibody siplizumab affects alloreactive T-cell subsets in allogeneic mixed lymphocyte reactions built from human PBMCs.

On this clone: What antigen it recognizes has not been identified. No much larger clonotype is one base removed from it; base qualities were not supplied.

CDR1 and CDR2 are read off the germline V gene as SGDLS and YYNGEE. V is cut back by 4 bases and J by 0 bases, with 5 bases in the junction unmatched. The CDR3 covers 15 residues, taking in both the cysteine and the phenylalanine. CDR3 DNA only is kept here, 45 bases in frame from base 1. Sorted unstimulated T cells and proliferating T cells recovered from mixed lymphocyte reactions were subjected to TCRbeta CDR3 sequencing. Fresh whole blood from approximately 9 HLA-typed healthy donors was used to isolate PBMCs. The library was produced with the immunoSEQ multiplex PCR assay. Each sample had some 10^5 TCR templates assayed by the deep sequencing platform. Genomic DNA extracted from sorted T cells was the material used for TCRbeta CDR3 sequencing. On the authors' methods: The R programming language was used for clonal analysis of the TCRbeta CDR3 data. Comparing unstimulated samples against CFSE-low samples taken after the reaction was how alloreactive CD4+ and CD8+ clones were defined. Alloreactive CD4+ clones were assigned to regulatory or non-regulatory origin by matching sequences to sorted unstimulated Treg and non-Treg repertoires. TCRdb mirrors the immuneACCESS table, restricted to in-frame sequences. Some clones are absent from its copies; in checked studies, under half trace to an unresolved V gene, and the reason for the others is unknown. V and J calls and clone size follow that table, whereas D and trimming were derived from the DNA. The sample table shows 80,000 to 130,000 clones, and more than 85% are seen once. In total, the top ten clones hold roughly 2.7% of the sample.

What the study reported, not specific to this receptor: In reactions with siplizumab, an average of 68.8% of mappable alloreactive CD4+ clones were Treg-derived, compared with around 30% in control reactions. Greater diversity appeared to be present in unstimulated naive T cells than in memory T cells, and a substantial contribution to the alloresponse seemed to be made by naive cells. The cumulative frequency of alloreactive sequences that could be traced back to unstimulated CD4+ memory T cells was significantly reduced by siplizumab. Whether proliferating Tregs from siplizumab cultures actually had suppressive function was not functionally confirmed. A naive or memory phenotype could not be assigned to roughly 80-97% of proliferating CD4+ or CD8+ clones. Because sequences at frequencies below about 10^-5 were poorly captured, only a minor fraction of alloreactive clones could be mapped back to unstimulated subsets.

Sample: CD4+ T cells sorted from blood. The source is a human donor in good health. Some clones in this sample may be carry-over from other donors' samples. The rearranged segments are TRBV9 and TRBJ2-3; a stretch of 7 junction bases matches TRBD1. The CDR3 in this case is CASSRQGASTDTQYF. The DNA reads TGTGCCAGCAGCCGACAGGGCGCTAGCACAGATACGCAGTATTTT.